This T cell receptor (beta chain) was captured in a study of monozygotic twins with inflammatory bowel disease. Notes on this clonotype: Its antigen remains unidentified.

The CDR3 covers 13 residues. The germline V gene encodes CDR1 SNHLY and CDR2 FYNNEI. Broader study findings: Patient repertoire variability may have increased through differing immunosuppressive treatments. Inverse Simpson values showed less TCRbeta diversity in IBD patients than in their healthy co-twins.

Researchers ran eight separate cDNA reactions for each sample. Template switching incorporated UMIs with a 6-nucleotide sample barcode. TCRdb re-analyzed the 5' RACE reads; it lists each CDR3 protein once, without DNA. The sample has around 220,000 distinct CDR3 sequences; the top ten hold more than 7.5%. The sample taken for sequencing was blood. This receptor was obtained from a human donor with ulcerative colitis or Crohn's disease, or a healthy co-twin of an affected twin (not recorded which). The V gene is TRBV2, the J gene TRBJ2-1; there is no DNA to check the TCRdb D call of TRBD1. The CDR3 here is CASSPEWADEQFF.